These 30 T cell receptor beta chains came from one sample sequenced in a study of blood T cell repertoires in COVID-19. Only in-frame clones appear in the TCRdb table, and some are missing; sequencing was by immunoSEQ multiplex PCR. Among just over 650,000 clones, 75% to 90% were seen once, and the ten largest hold about 0.26%. The sequenced material came from peripheral blood. The origin of the receptors is a woman aged 18-29 years with acute or convalescent COVID-19.

The chain links TRBV25-1 to TRBJ1-1; D perhaps matches TRBD1 (6 bases). CDR3 size: 16 residues. Germline V CDR1 and CDR2: MGHDK, SYGVNS. V was clipped by 4 bases and J by 7 bases, with 22 bases between them. The CDR3 region is CASSVRPTGLGGEAFF. The CDR3, as DNA: TGTGCCAGCAGTGTCCGACCGACAGGATTAGGGGGTGAAGCTTTCTTT. Based on the CDR3 plus reference TRBV25-1 and TRBJ1-1, the full variable domain is EADIYQTPRYLVIGTGKKITLECSQTMGHDKMYWYQQDPGMELHLIHYSYGVNSTEKGDLSSESTVSRIRTEHFPLTLESARPSHTSQYLCASSVRPTGLGGEAFFGQGTRLTVV.

The V call is TRBV6-5, the J call TRBJ1-2, with D possibly TRBD1 on 6 matching bases. The germline V and J ends were trimmed by 7 bases and 3 bases, with 12 bases remaining between them. The CDR3 is made up of 13 amino acids. Looked up from germline, CDR1 is MNHEY and CDR2 is SVGAGI. The CDR3 DNA is TGTGCCAGCATCCAGGGGACCGACTATGGCTACACCTTC. This codes for CASIQGTDYGYTF.

The V gene is TRBV29-1, the J gene TRBJ1-5; tentatively, D is TRBD1 (6 bases). The CDR3 runs 13 residues. Germline V gene data show CDR1 as SQVTM and CDR2 as ANQGSEA. V shed 6 bases and J shed 6 bases, with 15 bases lying between them. In nucleotides, the CDR3 is TGCAGCGTACAAGGGGGGGAGGGTCAGCCCCAGCATTTT. Encoded protein: CSVQGGEGQPQHF. The full variable domain, rest sourced from reference TRBV29-1 and TRBJ1-5, is SAVISQKPSRDICQRGTSLTIQCQVDSQVTMMFWYRQQPGQSLTLIATANQGSEATYESGFVIDKFPISRPNLTFSTLTVSNMSPEDSSIYLCSVQGGEGQPQHFGDGTRLSIL.

The chain has TRBV7-9 and TRBJ1-1; D gene uncertain. The CDR3 has 14 amino acids. CDR1 and CDR2 (germline): SEHNR, FQNEAQ (reference sequence). V lost 6 bases and J lost 5, with 16 bases in between. CDR3 amino acids: CASSQAAGETEAFF. In DNA form, the CDR3 reads TGTGCCAGCAGTCAGGCCGCCGGGGAAACTGAAGCTTTCTTT.

V is TRBV25-1 and J is TRBJ2-3; TRBD1 matches at 10 bases. With 2 bases clipped from V and 1 base from J, the junction kept 3 bases outside the gene matches. Germline V lookup: CDR1 MGHDK, CDR2 SYGVNS. The CDR3 covers 16 residues. DNA for the CDR3: TGTGCCAGCAGTGAAGAGGGGACAGGGGGCACAGATACGCAGTATTTT. Protein sequence: CASSEEGTGGTDTQYF.

The rearrangement joins TRBV9 to TRBJ1-2; D is undetermined. The V and J ends lost 0 bases and 8 bases respectively, with 23 bases between them. The CDR3 loop spans 17 amino acids. CDR1 and CDR2 (germline): SGDLS, YYNGEE. The CDR3 region is CASSVGGSASTPQGYTF. The CDR3 DNA sequence: TGTGCCAGCAGCGTAGGAGGGTCGGCCTCAACTCCCCAGGGCTACACCTTC.

The CDR3 DNA is TGTGCCAGCAGCTTCCGGACAGGGGAAAGGGACTATGGCTACACCTTC. Translated, it gives CASSFRTGERDYGYTF. The chain links TRBV11-2 to TRBJ1-2, with TRBD1 matching 9 bases. V gave up 3 bases and J gave up 3 bases; unmatched junction bases: 8. This CDR3 is built from 16 residues. Germline V lookup: CDR1 SGHAT, CDR2 FQNNGV.

The chain uses TRBV12-3 or TRBV12-4 and TRBJ1-2, with 9 bases aligning to TRBD1. The CDR3 consists of 13 residues. With V trimmed by 4 bases and J by 5 bases, 2 bases remained unmatched. The CDR3 sequence: CASSWTGVYGYTF. The CDR3 region has the DNA TGTGCCAGCAGTTGGACAGGGGTTTATGGCTACACCTTC.

This sequence joins TRBV5-1 and TRBJ1-4; 9 bases match TRBD1. Trimming removed 0 bases from V and 6 bases from J; junction bases left unmatched: 6. CDR1 and CDR2 (germline): SGHRS, YFSETQ. This CDR3 region has 16 residues. The CDR3 coding sequence is TGCGCCAGCAGCTTGGGAAACAGGGGGCGGGATGAAAAACTGTTTTTT. Amino acids: CASSLGNRGRDEKLFF.

As for this clone: Distinct nucleotide sequences in the sample also encode this CDR3. This chain links TRBV27 with TRBJ1-5; D gene unclear. V lost 3 bases, J lost 2 bases, and 5 bases lay in between. This CDR3 comprises 13 residues. Germline V lookup: CDR1 MNHEY, CDR2 SMNVEV (reference sequence). The CDR3 region has the DNA TGTGCCAGCAGTTTCGGGGGCAATCAGCCCCAGCATTTT. Amino acid sequence: CASSFGGNQPQHF.

This clone has just one count. CDR3 protein: CASSQPQGAGTEAFF. The CDR3 DNA reads TGTGCCAGCAGTCAACCCCAGGGGGCGGGCACTGAAGCTTTCTTT. J is TRBJ1-1 and V is TRBV7-2; 8 bases are a match to TRBD1. Trimming removed 6 bases from V and 4 bases from J; junction bases left unmatched: 10. The CDR3 consists of 15 residues. The germline CDR1 and CDR2 sequences are SGHTA and FQGNSA.

This chain connects TRBV21-1 to TRBJ1-2; the table's TRBD1 call for D was not verified on the DNA. TRBV21-1 counts as a pseudogene. This CDR3 region has 17 residues. The CDR3 DNA is TGTGCCAGCACCTCCTCAAAACATTCAGGGGCTAACTATGGCTACACCTTC. Its translation is CASTSSKHSGANYGYTF.

The chain is built from TRBV24-1 and TRBJ2-1; 8 nucleotides match TRBD2. V lost 5 bases to trimming and J lost 3 bases; unmatched junction nucleotides: 2. The CDR3 loop spans 14 amino acids. CDR1 and CDR2 from the germline V gene are KGHDR and SFDVKD. This CDR3 is CATSGGTSYNEQFF. In DNA form, the CDR3 reads TGTGCCACCAGTGGCGGGACTAGCTACAATGAGCAGTTCTTC.

V gene TRBV7-9 combines with J gene TRBJ1-2; 7 nucleotides line up with TRBD1. This CDR3 spans 14 amino acids. Trimming at V came to 5 bases and at J to 2 bases, leaving 5 bases not matched to a gene. Germline loops: CDR1 SEHNR, CDR2 FQNEAQ (reference sequence). CDR3 DNA sequence: TGTGCCAGCAGCCCCGGGACAGTGAACTATGGCTACACCTTC. The encoded protein is CASSPGTVNYGYTF.

The genes are TRBV19 and TRBJ2-7, with 11 bases fitting TRBD2. CDR1 LNHDA and CDR2 SQIVND come from the germline V gene (reference sequence). V lost 8 bases and J lost 0; bases outside the gene matches: 12. The CDR3 runs 17 residues. In nucleotides, the CDR3 is TGTGCCAGTGATCCCGGGACTAGCGGAAAGAGCTCCTACGAGCAGTACTTC. Translated, it gives CASDPGTSGKSSYEQYF.

This clone was detected once. The CDR3 nucleotides are TGTGCCAGCTCAGCCCAGGGGGATAACTATGGCTACACCTTC. It encodes CASSAQGDNYGYTF. The J gene is TRBJ1-2, the V gene TRBV18; 7 bases line up with TRBD1. The CDR3 is 14 amino acids. The V segment lost 5 bases and the J segment 1 base; nucleotides outside the gene matches: 4. Germline V gene sequence: CDR1 KGHSH, CDR2 LQKENI.

This chain uses TRBV4-1 with TRBJ2-5; 8 positions agree with TRBD1. CDR3 length: 16 residues. Germline V gives CDR1 MGHRA, CDR2 YSYEKL. V dropped 1 base and J dropped 5; count of bases not matched to a gene: 9. CDR3 bases: TGCGCCAGCAGCCAAGGAGGGGTCAGGGGGCGGGAGACCCAGTACTTC. The encoded protein is CASSQGGVRGRETQYF.

This clone showed up just once. The V gene is TRBV19, the J gene TRBJ2-7, with D perhaps matching TRBD2 (5 bases). The germline V gene has CDR1 LNHDA and CDR2 SQIVND (reference sequence). This CDR3 comprises 14 residues. Trimming shortened V by 5 bases and J by 2 bases, and 13 bases separated the two germline ends. The CDR3 sequence: CASSAYTGTYEQYF. CDR3 coding DNA: TGTGCCAGTAGTGCCTACACCGGGACCTACGAGCAGTACTTC.

In DNA form, the CDR3 reads TGTGCCAGCAGTACAGGACCATACAATGAGCAGTTCTTC. As protein: CASSTGPYNEQFF. The chain employs TRBV27 and TRBJ2-1; D is perhaps TRBD1 (5 bases). The V and J ends lost 5 bases and 4 bases respectively, with 9 bases between them. The CDR3 consists of 13 residues. Germline assignment: CDR1 MNHEY and CDR2 SMNVEV (reference sequence).

The chain has TRBV29-1 and TRBJ1-2, with 11 bases that match TRBD1. V was clipped by 5 bases and J by 2 bases; unmatched bases: 7. The CDR3 covers 15 residues. The V gene's germline CDR1 is SQVTM and CDR2 ANQGSEA. The CDR3 DNA reads TGCAGCGTTACTGGACAGGGGGCTTCCAACTATGGCTACACCTTC. Its translation is CSVTGQGASNYGYTF.

The chain is built from TRBV11-2 and TRBJ2-2, with TRBD1 as a possible D gene (6 bases). The CDR3 consists of 14 residues. Germline CDR1 reads SGHAT; CDR2 reads FQNNGV. Trimming stripped 5 bases from V and 5 bases from J, with 12 bases between. The DNA for the CDR3 is TGTGCCAGCAGCCCTATAACAGGGACCGGGGAGCTGTTTTTT. Its protein product is CASSPITGTGELFF.

The chain is built from TRBV7-9 and TRBJ1-1; D gene unclear. Germline V gives CDR1 SEHNR, CDR2 FQNEAQ (reference sequence). The CDR3 is 12 residues long. The germline V and J ends were trimmed by 8 bases and 0 bases, with 7 bases remaining between them. CDR3 sequence reads: CASGLMNTEAFF. CDR3 sequence (DNA): TGTGCCAGCGGACTGATGAACACTGAAGCTTTCTTT.

V is TRBV5-4 and J is TRBJ2-1; 7 positions agree with TRBD2. J gave up 1 base and V 6 bases, and 10 bases lay outside the gene matches. Looked up from germline, CDR1 is SGHNT and CDR2 is YYREEE (reference sequence). The CDR3 runs to 16 residues. CDR3 sequence reads: CASTRYRGESYNEQFF. For the CDR3, the DNA is TGTGCCAGCACCCGTTACCGGGGGGAATCCTACAATGAGCAGTTCTTC.

The chain combines TRBV9 with TRBJ2-3; 7 bases line up with TRBD2. The CDR3 is 15 residues long. Germline CDR1 and CDR2: SGDLS and YYNGEE. After removal of 2 bases from V and 6 bases from J, the junction contained 9 bases not matched to a gene. CDR3 DNA: TGTGCCAGCAGCGTCGGCGGGGGAGACTGGGATACGCAGTATTTT. Its translation: CASSVGGGDWDTQYF.

The chain has TRBV6-5 and TRBJ1-1, with 7 bases matching TRBD1. The V gene's germline CDR1 is MNHEY and CDR2 SVGAGI. The CDR3 has 14 residues. With 5 bases clipped from V and 2 bases from J, the junction kept 5 bases outside the gene matches. The CDR3 reads CASSLGTANTEAFF. In nucleotides, the CDR3 is TGTGCCAGCAGTCTCGGGACAGCCAACACTGAAGCTTTCTTT.

CDR3 sequence: CASSLSPNTGELFF. The CDR3 DNA follows: TGTGCCAGCAGCTTATCTCCCAACACCGGGGAGCTGTTTTTT. The J gene is TRBJ2-2, the V gene TRBV7-3; D is ambiguous. The CDR3 runs to 14 residues. Trimming cost V 2 bases and J 2 bases, with 6 bases left between them. Germline V gives CDR1 SGHTA, CDR2 FQGTGA.

V is TRBV9 and J is TRBJ2-2; D is ambiguous. The germline CDR1 and CDR2 sequences are SGDLS and YYNGEE. There are 14 residues in the CDR3. The V and J ends lost 0 bases and 5 bases respectively, with 8 bases between them. In DNA form, the CDR3 reads TGTGCCAGCAGCGTAGTCGAGGTAACCGGGGAGCTGTTTTTT. Translated, it gives CASSVVEVTGELFF.

The chain is built from TRBV2 and TRBJ2-3, with TRBD1 identical over 7 bases. Germline values: CDR1 SNHLY, CDR2 FYNNEI. V lost 6 bases and J lost 5; bases outside the gene matches: 8. The CDR3 runs 14 residues. Written as DNA, the CDR3 is TGTGCCAGCAGCGGACAGGCTATTCTAGATACGCAGTATTTT. Amino acid sequence: CASSGQAILDTQYF.

The rearrangement uses TRBV11-1 and TRBJ1-1; a weak D match, TRBD1 (6 bases). Trimming took off 2 bases at V and 6 bases at J, with 13 bases between the two ends. Germline CDR1 SGHAT, CDR2 FQDESV (reference sequence). The CDR3 covers 14 residues. The CDR3 sequence is CASSLRRGGAEAFF. Written as DNA, the CDR3 is TGTGCCAGCAGCTTACGGCGGGGGGGCGCTGAAGCTTTCTTT.

The V call is TRBV4-1, the J call TRBJ1-5, with D hard to call. The CDR3 is 16 residues long. V was shortened by 0 bases and J by 3 bases, with 12 bases between the two germline ends. The germline V gene encodes CDR1 MGHRA and CDR2 YSYEKL. CDR3 region: CASSQDPETYNQPQHF. CDR3 DNA sequence: TGCGCCAGCAGCCAAGATCCGGAGACCTACAATCAGCCCCAGCATTTT.